Below, 10 T cell receptor beta chains from the same sample are listed, as sequenced in a study of T-cell memory formation after mild COVID-19. TCRdb processed the 5' RACE reads anew with MiXCR; each CDR3 protein has one entry. The sample holds about 410,000 distinct CDR3 sequences; roughly 18% are singletons and the top ten take under 25%. The sample comprised PBMCs or a T cell subset sorted from them (not recorded which). The receptor source for this set is a man between 18 and 35 years old who had mild COVID-19 (a few samples of this study predate the infection). Cell type and time point are not known.

This clonotype was counted only a few times. The chain employs TRBV4-1 and TRBJ2-1, with D possibly matching TRBD2 (6 bases). Trimming pared 0 bases from V and 7 bases from J, leaving 19 bases between. This CDR3 comprises 17 residues. Germline V gene lookup returns CDR1 MGHRA and CDR2 YSYEKL. The CDR3 nucleotides are TGCGCCAGCAGCCAAGATGGAGTAAGGAGCGGAGGGAATGAGCAGTTCTTC. Protein product: CASSQDGVRSGGNEQFF.

A word on this clonotype: A single base separates this from a much larger clone, so it may be a read error. The chain is built from TRBV5-1 and TRBJ2-3; 11 bases agree with TRBD2. The CDR3 spans 15 residues. Germline assignment: CDR1 SGHRS and CDR2 YFSETQ. V lost 3 bases and J lost 4; bases outside the gene matches: 4. DNA of the CDR3: TGCGCCAGCAGCTCGGGACTAGCGGAATCAGATACGCAGTATTTT. Translation: CASSSGLAESDTQYF. The full variable domain, in which reference TRBV5-1 and TRBJ2-3 provide the parts outside the CDR3, is KAGVTQTPRYLIKTRGQQVTLSCSPISGHRSVSWYQQTPGQGLQFLFEYFSETQRNKGNFPGRFSGRQFSNSRSEMNVSTLELGDSALYLCASSSGLAESDTQYFGPGTRLTVL.

This clonotype was seen just once. This sequence joins TRBV5-6 and TRBJ2-1; TRBD2 matches at 15 bases. Germline assignment: CDR1 SGHDT and CDR2 YYEEEE. The CDR3 has 16 amino acids. The V segment lost 0 bases and the J segment 9 bases; nucleotides outside the gene matches: 4. The chain's CDR3 is CASSLGWTSGRGEQFF. CDR3 sequence (DNA): TGTGCCAGCAGCTTGGGTTGGACTAGCGGGAGGGGTGAGCAGTTCTTC.

The chain couples TRBV2 to TRBJ2-7; no clear D. Germline CDR1 and CDR2: SNHLY and FYNNEI. The V gene lost 5 bases and the J gene lost 0 bases, with 8 bases spanning the gap. The CDR3 covers 13 residues. CDR3 DNA sequence: TGTGCCAGCAGTTCACGGACCTCCTACGAGCAGTACTTC. Translated, it gives CASSSRTSYEQYF.

The chain recombines TRBV5-1 with TRBJ2-5; a possible D gene is TRBD1 (5 bases). V lost 3 bases, J lost 1 base, and 10 bases lay in between. The CDR3 loop spans 14 amino acids. Per the germline V gene, CDR1 is SGHRS and CDR2 is YFSETQ. The CDR3 sequence: CASSWGRIQETQYF. The CDR3 region has the DNA TGCGCCAGCAGCTGGGGCCGGATCCAAGAGACCCAGTACTTC.

This clonotype appeared a few times. This rearrangement joins TRBV3-1 to TRBJ2-3, with 7 bases that match TRBD1. Trimming took 1 base from V and 7 from J; bases not matched to a gene: 5. CDR3 length: 14 residues. Germline assignment: CDR1 LGHDT and CDR2 YNNKEL (reference sequence). The CDR3 here is CASSQGTGENTQYF. DNA for the CDR3: TGTGCCAGCAGCCAAGGGACAGGTGAGAATACGCAGTATTTT.

This rearrangement joins TRBV6-2 or TRBV6-3 to TRBJ2-7, with TRBD2 as a possible D gene (6 bases). Trimming removed 5 bases from V and 5 bases from J, with 19 bases in between. This CDR3 region has 15 residues. CDR1 is MNHEY and CDR2 is SVGEGT in the germline V gene. The CDR3 is CASSRGTLPPDEQYV. In nucleotides, the CDR3 is TGTGCCAGCAGTCGCGGGACCCTCCCTCCGGACGAGCAGTACGTC.

The CDR3 loop is CASSDLASRTDTQYF. The CDR3 region has the DNA TGTGCCAGCAGTGACCTAGCGAGCCGCACAGATACGCAGTATTTT. This chain connects TRBV25-1 to TRBJ2-3, with D perhaps TRBD2 (6 bases). The germline V gene encodes CDR1 MGHDK and CDR2 SYGVNS. The CDR3 runs to 15 residues. Trimming removed 3 bases at V and 1 base at J, with 11 bases between.

The gene calls are TRBV20-1 and TRBJ2-5; 11 bases are a match to TRBD2. The CDR3 extends over 13 amino acids. CDR1 is DFQATT and CDR2 is SNEGSKA in the germline V gene (reference sequence). CDR3 amino acids: CSNLAGGQETQYF. Here the CDR3 DNA reads TGCAGCAACCTAGCGGGGGGCCAAGAGACCCAGTACTTC.

The genes are TRBV15 and TRBJ2-3; the D is unclear. Germline CDR1 reads LNHNV; CDR2 reads YYDKDF (reference sequence). The CDR3 covers 12 residues. Trimming stripped 1 base from V and 6 bases from J, with 5 bases between. CDR3: CATSRVRDTQYF. CDR3 bases: TGTGCCACCAGCAGAGTTCGGGATACGCAGTATTTT. The entire variable domain, with the rest obtained from reference TRBV15 and TRBJ2-3, is as follows: DAMVIQNPRYQVTQFGKPVTLSCSQTLNHNVMYWYQQKSSQAPKLLFHYYDKDFNNEADTPDNFQSRRPNTSFCFLDIRSPGLGDTAMYLCATSRVRDTQYFGPGTRLTVL.